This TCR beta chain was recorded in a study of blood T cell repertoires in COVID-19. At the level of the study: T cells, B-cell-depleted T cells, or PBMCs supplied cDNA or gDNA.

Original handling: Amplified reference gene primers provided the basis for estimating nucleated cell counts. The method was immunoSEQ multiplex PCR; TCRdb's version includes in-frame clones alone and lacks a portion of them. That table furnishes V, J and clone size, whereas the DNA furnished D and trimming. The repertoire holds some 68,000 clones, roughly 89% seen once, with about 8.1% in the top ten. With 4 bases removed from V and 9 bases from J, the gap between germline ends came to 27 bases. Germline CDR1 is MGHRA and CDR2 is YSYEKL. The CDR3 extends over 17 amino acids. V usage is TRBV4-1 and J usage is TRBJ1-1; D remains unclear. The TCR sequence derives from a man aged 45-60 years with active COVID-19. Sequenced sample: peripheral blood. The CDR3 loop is CASSPTLGLIGPRKAFF. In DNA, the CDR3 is TGCGCCAGCAGCCCGACCCTTGGGCTTATTGGCCCCAGGAAAGCTTTCTTT.